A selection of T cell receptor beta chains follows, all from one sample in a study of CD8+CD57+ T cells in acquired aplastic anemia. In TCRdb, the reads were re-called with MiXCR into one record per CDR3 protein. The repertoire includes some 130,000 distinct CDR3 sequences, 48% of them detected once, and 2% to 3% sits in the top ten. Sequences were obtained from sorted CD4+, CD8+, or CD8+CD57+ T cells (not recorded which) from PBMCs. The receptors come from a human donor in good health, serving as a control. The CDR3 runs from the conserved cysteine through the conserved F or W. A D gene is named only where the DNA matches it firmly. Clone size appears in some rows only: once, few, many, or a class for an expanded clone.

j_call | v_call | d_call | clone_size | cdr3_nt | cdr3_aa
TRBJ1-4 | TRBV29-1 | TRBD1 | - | TGCAGCGTTATGACAGGGGTCCGTGAAAAACTGTTTTTT | CSVMTGVREKLFF
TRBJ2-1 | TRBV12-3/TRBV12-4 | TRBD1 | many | TGTGCCAGCAGGAGGGGACAGGTAATTGATGAGCAGTTCTTC | CASRRGQVIDEQFF
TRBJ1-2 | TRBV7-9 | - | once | TGTGCCAGCAGCACTAGGGACGTACAGCCTGTAAGCTACACCTTC | CASSTRDVQPVSYTF
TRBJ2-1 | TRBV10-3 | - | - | TGTGCCATCAGTGAGTACGAGGGAAGCAATGAGCAGTTCTTC | CAISEYEGSNEQFF
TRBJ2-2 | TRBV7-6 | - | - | TGTGCCGGCAGCTTAGTGTCGGGGTCCAACACCGGGGAGCTGTTTTTT | CAGSLVSGSNTGELFF
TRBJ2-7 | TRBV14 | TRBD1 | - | TGTGCCAGCAGCCCAAACACCGGGACAGAATCCTACGAGCAGTACTTC | CASSPNTGTESYEQYF
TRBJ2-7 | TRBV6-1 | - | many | TGTGCCAGCAGAGGGAGAAACTCCTACGAGCAGTACTTC | CASRGRNSYEQYF
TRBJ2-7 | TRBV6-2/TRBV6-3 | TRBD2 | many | TGTGCCAGCAGTGCCCTACAGCGGGGGGTCTACGAGCAGTACTTC | CASSALQRGVYEQYF
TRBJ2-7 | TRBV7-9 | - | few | TGTGCCAGCTCCGGGACAACCTACGAGCAGTACTTC | CASSGTTYEQYF
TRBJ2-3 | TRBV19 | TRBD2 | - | TGTGCCAGTAGTCTTAGCCTTAGCGGGGCAGATACGCAGTATTTT | CASSLSLSGADTQYF
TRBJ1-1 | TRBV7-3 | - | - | TGTGCCAGCAGCTTACAAGGGAGGACTGAAGCTTTCTTT | CASSLQGRTEAFF
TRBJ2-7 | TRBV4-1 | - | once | TGCGCCAGCAGCCAGGATAACCGTGCCTCCTACGAGCAGTACTTC | CASSQDNRASYEQYF
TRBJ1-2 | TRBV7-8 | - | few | TGTGCCAGCAGCTTAGGAGGGGGCTACACCTTC | CASSLGGGYTF
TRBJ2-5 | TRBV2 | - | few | TGTGCCAGCAGTGAGCCACAGGGAAGGGAGACCCAGTACTTC | CASSEPQGRETQYF
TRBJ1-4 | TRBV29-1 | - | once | TGCAGCGCCCAAGGGGAAAAACTGTTTTTT | CSAQGEKLFF
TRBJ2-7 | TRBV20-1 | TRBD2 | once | TGCAGTGCTAGTAGGACTAGCGGGGGGGCGGCCGGGGAGCAGTACTTC | CSASRTSGGAAGEQYF
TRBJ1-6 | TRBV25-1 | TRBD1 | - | TGTGCCAGCCGGGACAGATGGAATTCACCCCTCCACTTT | CASRDRWNSPLHF
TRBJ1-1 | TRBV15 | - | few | TGTGCCACCAGCAGAGATGGGCAGGGCTTGAACACTGAAGCTTTCTTT | CATSRDGQGLNTEAFF
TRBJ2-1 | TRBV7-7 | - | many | TGTGCCAGCAGCTTAGAGGGGCGGGAGCAGTTCTTC | CASSLEGREQFF
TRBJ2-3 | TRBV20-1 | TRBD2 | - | TGCAGTGCTAGAGATCAGAGGCTAGCGGGAGGAACGCAGTATTTT | CSARDQRLAGGTQYF
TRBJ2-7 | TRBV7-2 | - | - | TGTGCCAGCAGCGCCACTCCCGAGCGGGCCTACGAGCAGTACTTC | CASSATPERAYEQYF
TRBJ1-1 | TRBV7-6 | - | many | TGTGCCAGCAGCTTAGCAGGGGTCACTGAAGCTTTCTTT | CASSLAGVTEAFF
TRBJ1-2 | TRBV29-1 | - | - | TGCAGCGTTCGTACCCAAACGGGCTATGGCTACACCTTC | CSVRTQTGYGYTF
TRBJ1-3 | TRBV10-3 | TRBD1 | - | TGTGCCATCAGTGGTCCTCAGGGACAGACTAAGAGCTCTGGAAACACCATATATTTT | CAISGPQGQTKSSGNTIYF
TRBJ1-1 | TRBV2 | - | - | TGTGCCAGCGGGCAGGTGGCTTTCTTT | CASGQVAFF
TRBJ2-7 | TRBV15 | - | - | TGTGCCACCAGCAGAGACCCAAGCTCCTACGAGCAGTACTTC | CATSRDPSSYEQYF
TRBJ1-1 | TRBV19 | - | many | TGTGCCAGTAGTCCCTTAGACAGAACGGGCACTGAAGCTTTCTTT | CASSPLDRTGTEAFF
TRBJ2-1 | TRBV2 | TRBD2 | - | TGTGCCAGCAGTAACGCGGGACTAGCGGCGTACAATGAGCAGTTCTTC | CASSNAGLAAYNEQFF
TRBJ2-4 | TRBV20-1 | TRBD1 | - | TGCAGTGCTACATACCGGGACAGTGATATTCAGTACTTC | CSATYRDSDIQYF
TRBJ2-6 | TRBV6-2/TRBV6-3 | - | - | TGTGCCAGCAGTTATCAAGCCCGTACATACTCTGGGGCCAACGTCCTGACTTTC | CASSYQARTYSGANVLTF
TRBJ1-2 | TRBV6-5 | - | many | TGTGCCAGCAGTTACTCAGGGGCCCCCGGGGGAGGGGCCGATGGCTACACCTTC | CASSYSGAPGGGADGYTF
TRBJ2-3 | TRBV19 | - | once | TGTGCCAGTAAAAGCCAGGGGACAGATACGCAGTATTTT | CASKSQGTDTQYF
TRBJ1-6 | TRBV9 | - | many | TGTGCCAGCAGCGGACAGGTCTCCTCTTCACCCCTCCACTTT | CASSGQVSSSPLHF
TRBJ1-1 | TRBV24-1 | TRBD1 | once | TGTGCCACCTCCCAACGAATCGTAGACAGGGGGTACACTGAAGCTTTCTTT | CATSQRIVDRGYTEAFF
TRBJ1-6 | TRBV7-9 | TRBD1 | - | TGTGCCAGTAGACAGGGGGCATCTTCACCCCTCCACTTT | CASRQGASSPLHF
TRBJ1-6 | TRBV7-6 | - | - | TGTGCCAGCAGCTTGACAGGTGGATCACCCCTCCACTTT | CASSLTGGSPLHF
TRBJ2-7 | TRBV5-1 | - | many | TGCGCCAGCAGCTCATTCGGACAGTTTGCTGATGAGCAGTACTTC | CASSSFGQFADEQYF
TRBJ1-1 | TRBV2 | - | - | TGTGCCAGCAGCAGGACAGTGGCTGAAGCTTTCTTT | CASSRTVAEAFF
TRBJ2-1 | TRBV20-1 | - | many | TGCAGTGCTAGAGTCGGGGGCAATGAGCAGTTCTTC | CSARVGGNEQFF
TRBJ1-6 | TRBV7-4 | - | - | TGTGCCAGCAGCTTGGAACAGGGAAATTCACCCCTCCACTTT | CASSLEQGNSPLHF
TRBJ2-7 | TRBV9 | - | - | TGTGCCAGCAGCGTAGGAGTTTTAGCTTATGCCTACGAGCAGTACTTC | CASSVGVLAYAYEQYF
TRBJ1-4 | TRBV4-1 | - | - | TGTGCCAGCAGTTTAAAGGGGCGGGGTGAAAAACTGTTTTTT | CASSLKGRGEKLFF
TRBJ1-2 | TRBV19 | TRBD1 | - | TGTGCCAGTATGGGACAGGCGTATGGCTACACCTTC | CASMGQAYGYTF
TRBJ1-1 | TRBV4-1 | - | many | TGCGCCAGCAGCCAGGTAGGACAACCTACTGAAGCTTTCTTT | CASSQVGQPTEAFF
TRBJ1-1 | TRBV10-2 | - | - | TGCGCCAGCAGATGGACGGGGAACACTGAAGCTTTCTTT | CASRWTGNTEAFF
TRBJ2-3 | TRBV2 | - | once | TGTGCCAGCACCCCTGGTCTGATTTCCACGGATACGCAGTATTTT | CASTPGLISTDTQYF
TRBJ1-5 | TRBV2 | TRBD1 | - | TGTGCCAGCAGTGGACAGGGCGGCAATCAGCCCCAGCATTTT | CASSGQGGNQPQHF